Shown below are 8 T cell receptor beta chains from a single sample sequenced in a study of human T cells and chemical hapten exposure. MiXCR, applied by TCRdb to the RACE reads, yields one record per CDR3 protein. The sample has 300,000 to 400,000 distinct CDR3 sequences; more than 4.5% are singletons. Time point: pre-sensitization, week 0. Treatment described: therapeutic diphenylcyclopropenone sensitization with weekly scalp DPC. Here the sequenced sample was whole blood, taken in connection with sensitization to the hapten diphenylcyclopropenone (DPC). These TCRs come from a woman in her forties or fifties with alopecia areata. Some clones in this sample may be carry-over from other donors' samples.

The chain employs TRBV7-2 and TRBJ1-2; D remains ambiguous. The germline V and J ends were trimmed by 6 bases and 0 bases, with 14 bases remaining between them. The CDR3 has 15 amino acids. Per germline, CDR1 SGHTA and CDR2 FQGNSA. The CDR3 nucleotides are TGTGCCAGCAGGGGAGGAGGCTGGGCTAACTATGGCTACACCTTC. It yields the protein CASRGGGWANYGYTF.

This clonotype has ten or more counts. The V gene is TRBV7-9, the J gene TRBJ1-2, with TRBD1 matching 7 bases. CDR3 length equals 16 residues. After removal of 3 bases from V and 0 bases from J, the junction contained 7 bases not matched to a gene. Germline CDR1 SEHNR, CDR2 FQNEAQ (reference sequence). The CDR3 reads CASSLDGQAANYGYTF. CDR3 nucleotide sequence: TGTGCCAGCAGCTTGGACGGACAGGCCGCTAACTATGGCTACACCTTC. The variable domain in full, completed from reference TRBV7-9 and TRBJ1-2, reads DTGVSQNPRHKITKRGQNVTFRCDPISEHNRLYWYRQTLGQGPEFLTYFQNEAQLEKSRLLSDRFSAERPKGSFSTLEIQRTEQGDSAMYLCASSLDGQAANYGYTFGSGTRLTVV.

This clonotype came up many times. CDR3 sequence (DNA): TGTGCCAGCAGTTTACGTCTCAGGTTCCCCTCCTACGAGCAGTACTTC. It encodes CASSLRLRFPSYEQYF. This rearrangement joins TRBV28 to TRBJ2-7; D remains ambiguous. CDR3 length equals 16 residues. V was pared by 2 bases and J by 0 bases, with 14 bases between. The germline V gene has CDR1 MDHEN and CDR2 SYDVKM. Full variable domain (rest looked up from reference TRBV28 and TRBJ2-7): DVKVTQSSRYLVKRTGEKVFLECVQDMDHENMFWYRQDPGLGLRLIYFSYDVKMKEKGDIPEGYSVSREKKERFSLILESASTNQTSMYLCASSLRLRFPSYEQYFGPGTRLTVT.

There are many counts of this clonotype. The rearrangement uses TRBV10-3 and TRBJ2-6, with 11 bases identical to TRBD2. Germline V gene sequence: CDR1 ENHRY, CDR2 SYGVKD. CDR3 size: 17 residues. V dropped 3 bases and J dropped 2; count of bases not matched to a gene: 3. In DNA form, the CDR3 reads TGTGCCATCAGTGAAGAACTAGCGGGAGCTGGGGCCAACGTCCTGACTTTC. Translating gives CAISEELAGAGANVLTF.

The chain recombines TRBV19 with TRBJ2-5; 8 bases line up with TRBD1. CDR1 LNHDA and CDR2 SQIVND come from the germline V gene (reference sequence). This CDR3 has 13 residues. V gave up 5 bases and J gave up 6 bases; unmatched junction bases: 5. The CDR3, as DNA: TGTGCCAGTAGTCCCGGACAGGGAAAGACCCAGTACTTC. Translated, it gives CASSPGQGKTQYF. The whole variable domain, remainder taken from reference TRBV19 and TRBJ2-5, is DGGITQSPKYLFRKEGQNVTLSCEQNLNHDAMYWYRQDPGQGLRLIYYSQIVNDFQKGDIAEGYSVSREKKESFPLTVTSAQKNPTAFYLCASSPGQGKTQYFGPGTRLLVL.

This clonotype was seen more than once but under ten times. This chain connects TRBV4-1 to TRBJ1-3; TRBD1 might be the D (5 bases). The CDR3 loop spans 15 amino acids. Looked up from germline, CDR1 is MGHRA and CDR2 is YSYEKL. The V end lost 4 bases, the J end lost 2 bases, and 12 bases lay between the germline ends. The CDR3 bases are TGCGCCAGCAGCCCCGTTCCGGGGGCTGGAAACACCATATATTTT. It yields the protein CASSPVPGAGNTIYF.

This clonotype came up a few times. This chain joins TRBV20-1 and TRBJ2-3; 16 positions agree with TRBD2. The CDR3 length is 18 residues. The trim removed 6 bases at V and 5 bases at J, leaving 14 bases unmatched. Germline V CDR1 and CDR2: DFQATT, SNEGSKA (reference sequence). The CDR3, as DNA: TGCAGTGCGAGGCGAAAGGGGACTAGCGGGAGGGTGGTAGATACGCAGTATTTT. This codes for CSARRKGTSGRVVDTQYF.

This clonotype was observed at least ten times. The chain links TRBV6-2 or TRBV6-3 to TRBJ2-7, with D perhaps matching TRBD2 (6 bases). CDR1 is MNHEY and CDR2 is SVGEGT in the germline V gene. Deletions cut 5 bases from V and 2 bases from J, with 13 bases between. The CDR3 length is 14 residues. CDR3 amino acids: CASSHRSGPYEQYF. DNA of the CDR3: TGTGCCAGCAGTCACCGTAGCGGACCCTACGAGCAGTACTTC.